The next 17 T cell receptor beta chains were all read from a single sample in a study of cytomegalovirus exposure and HLA in healthy donors. The table came from immunoSEQ multiplex PCR; TCRdb's copy has only in-frame clones and leaves some out. The sample includes approximately 100,000 clones, approximately 90% seen only once; the top ten take less than 2%. The material sequenced was PBMCs. The origin of the receptors is a woman under 30 in good health and CMV-seropositive.

The chain carries TRBV27 and TRBJ1-4, with 7 bases that match TRBD1. The CDR3 contains 15 residues. J was trimmed by 8 bases and V by 4 bases; bases with no gene match: 10. Germline values: CDR1 MNHEY, CDR2 SMNVEV (reference sequence). The CDR3 is CASSSLTGVREKLFF. The CDR3 bases are TGTGCCAGCAGTTCCCTCACAGGGGTCAGGGAAAAACTGTTTTTT.

The chain carries TRBV23-1 and TRBJ2-7; 7 nucleotides align to TRBD1. TRBV23-1 is identified as an open reading frame with a role that is uncertain. The trim removed 3 bases at V and 3 bases at J, leaving 11 bases unmatched. The CDR3 is 16 amino acids. CDR3 sequence: CASSHPDRAAHYEQYF. As DNA, the CDR3 is TGCGCCAGCAGTCATCCTGACAGGGCCGCCCACTACGAGCAGTACTTC.

The chain is built from TRBV5-1 and TRBJ2-2; 7 nucleotides match TRBD2. Germline loops: CDR1 SGHRS, CDR2 YFSETQ. This CDR3 is 16 amino acids long. J was trimmed by 3 bases and V by 0 bases; bases with no gene match: 5. CDR3 nucleotide sequence: TGCGCCAGCAGCTTGGTGGGGGGGACGGACACCGGGGAGCTGTTTTTT. It codes for CASSLVGGTDTGELFF.

CDR3: CASSQERSSYEQYF. The CDR3 coding sequence is TGTGCCAGCAGCCAAGAACGGTCCTCCTACGAGCAGTACTTC. The chain uses TRBV4-2 and TRBJ2-7; no clear D gene. The CDR3 covers 14 residues. The V end was cut by 0 bases, the J end by 0 bases, with 6 bases between. CDR1 and CDR2 from the germline V gene are LGHNA and YNFKEQ.

This chain links TRBV28 with TRBJ2-5; D may be TRBD2 (6 bases). Germline V gene sequence: CDR1 MDHEN, CDR2 SYDVKM. V lost 3 bases and J 5 bases, leaving 10 bases between the germline ends. This CDR3 region has 13 residues. The CDR3 nucleotides are TGTGCCAGCAGTTTGGAGGGGAGGGAGACCCAGTACTTC. Encoded protein: CASSLEGRETQYF.

The chain combines TRBV6-1 with TRBJ1-1; D is perhaps TRBD1 (6 bases). Germline V CDR1 and CDR2: MNHNS, SASEGT. V was shortened by 4 bases and J by 1 base, with 13 bases between the two germline ends. The CDR3 length is 15 residues. DNA for the CDR3: TGTGCCAGCAGTGGTGCTACAGGGTGGAACACTGAAGCTTTCTTT. The encoded protein is CASSGATGWNTEAFF.

The chain recombines TRBV18 with TRBJ1-1; maybe TRBD1 (6 bases). Deletions cut 5 bases from V and 4 bases from J, with 11 bases between. CDR1 KGHSH and CDR2 LQKENI come from the germline V gene. The CDR3 runs 13 residues. The CDR3 spells CASSSGQRTEAFF. CDR3 DNA sequence: TGTGCCAGCTCATCCGGACAGCGCACTGAAGCTTTCTTT.

The gene calls are TRBV27 and TRBJ2-3, with D tentatively TRBD2 (5 bases). The germline CDR1 and CDR2 sequences are MNHEY and SMNVEV (reference sequence). V lost 4 bases, J lost 0 bases, and 14 bases lay in between. The CDR3 is 16 residues long. CDR3 DNA: TGTGCCAGCAGTTCGGACTCCATGGCTAGCACAGATACGCAGTATTTT. This sequence encodes CASSSDSMASTDTQYF.

The chain joins TRBV19 to TRBJ1-1; D remains unclear. Germline V gives CDR1 LNHDA, CDR2 SQIVND (reference sequence). This CDR3 region has 13 residues. V was shortened by 7 bases and J by 9 bases, with 18 bases between the two germline ends. CDR3 nucleotide sequence: TGTGCCAGTAAAGTTTTGGGCAATACTCAAGCTTTCTTT. Protein sequence: CASKVLGNTQAFF.

V usage is TRBV4-1 and J usage is TRBJ1-2; D uncertain. Germline loops: CDR1 MGHRA, CDR2 YSYEKL. The CDR3 loop spans 16 amino acids. Trimming shortened V by 4 bases and J by 3 bases, and 18 bases separated the two germline ends. The CDR3 protein is CASSPPWRGKDYGYTF. CDR3 DNA: TGCGCCAGCAGCCCGCCTTGGCGGGGAAAGGACTATGGCTACACCTTC.

The chain employs TRBV7-6 and TRBJ1-3; no definite D call. V gave up 5 bases and J gave up 0 bases, with 14 bases separating them. The length of the CDR3 is 16 residues. Germline V gene data show CDR1 as SGHVS and CDR2 as FNYEAQ. CDR3 residues: CASSPGLLNSGNTIYF. CDR3 nucleotide sequence: TGTGCCAGCAGCCCCGGACTGCTTAACTCTGGAAACACCATATATTTT.

The chain carries TRBV19 and TRBJ2-3, with 8 bases matching TRBD1. Per the germline V gene, CDR1 is LNHDA and CDR2 is SQIVND (reference sequence). J gave up 4 bases and V 3 bases, and 3 bases lay outside the gene matches. This CDR3 has 14 residues. Written as DNA, the CDR3 is TGTGCCAGTAGTATGGACAGGGTCTCAGATACGCAGTATTTT. This codes for CASSMDRVSDTQYF.

The V gene is TRBV19, the J gene TRBJ1-5; D may be TRBD1 (5 bases). The CDR3 runs to 15 residues. Trimming took off 3 bases at V and 1 base at J, with 10 bases between the two ends. Germline CDR1 is LNHDA and CDR2 is SQIVND (reference sequence). The CDR3 loop reads CASSMDIGSNQPQHF. The CDR3 DNA reads TGTGCCAGTAGTATGGACATAGGGAGCAATCAGCCCCAGCATTTT.

This clone came up once. The V call is TRBV9, the J call TRBJ1-4, with 10 bases aligning to TRBD1. The CDR3 has 15 amino acids. Looked up from germline, CDR1 is SGDLS and CDR2 is YYNGEE. V gave up 2 bases and J gave up 8 bases; unmatched junction bases: 6. The CDR3 spells CASSVDRGLGEKLFF. The CDR3 DNA reads as TGTGCCAGCAGCGTCGACAGGGGGCTGGGGGAAAAACTGTTTTTT. The complete variable domain, with remaining parts taken from reference TRBV9 and TRBJ1-4, reads DSGVTQTPKHLITATGQRVTLRCSPRSGDLSVYWYQQSLDQGLQFLIQYYNGEERAKGNILERFSAQQFPDLHSELNLSSLELGDSALYFCASSVDRGLGEKLFFGSGTQLSVL.

This chain links TRBV7-2 with TRBJ1-5, with 7 nucleotides matching TRBD1. The CDR3 is 15 residues long. The ends lost 2 bases at V and 3 bases at J; junction bases unmatched: 4. Per the germline V gene, CDR1 is SGHTA and CDR2 is FQGNSA. The CDR3 DNA reads TGTGCCAGCAGCTTAATAGGGACAGCCAATCAGCCCCAGCATTTT. This gives the protein CASSLIGTANQPQHF. Full variable domain (outside the CDR3, taken from reference TRBV7-2 and TRBJ1-5): GAGVSQSPSNKVTEKGKDVELRCDPISGHTALYWYRQSLGQGLEFLIYFQGNSAPDKSGLPSDRFSAERTGGSVSTLTIQRTQQEDSAVYLCASSLIGTANQPQHFGDGTRLSIL.

The chain has TRBV5-8 and TRBJ1-5; D gene ambiguous. Germline loops: CDR1 SGHTS, CDR2 YDEGEE. The V end lost 1 base, the J end lost 10 bases, and 15 bases lay between the germline ends. This CDR3 is 14 amino acids long. The CDR3 DNA sequence: TGTGCCAGCAGCTTGAGAGGGTTCAATCTTCCCCAGCATTTT. Its protein product is CASSLRGFNLPQHF.

The chain joins TRBV27 to TRBJ2-6; TRBD1 is a possible D gene (5 bases). V was clipped by 6 bases and J by 4 bases, with 31 bases between them. The V gene's germline CDR1 is MNHEY and CDR2 SMNVEV (reference sequence). The CDR3 consists of 21 residues. Here the CDR3 reads CASRATTALGPATAGANVLTF. The CDR3 DNA reads as TGTGCCAGCAGGGCCACGACAGCTCTGGGGCCAGCTACAGCCGGGGCCAACGTCCTGACTTTC.